This T cell receptor (beta chain) was documented in a study of blood T cell repertoires in COVID-19. At the level of the study: There were acute and convalescent COVID-19 samples, and they came from the United States, Italy and Spain.

Germline CDR1 KGHSH, CDR2 LQKENI. The CDR3 spans 15 residues. V lost 4 bases to trimming and J lost 1 base, with 13 bases between them. Profiling relied on immunoSEQ multiplex PCR, and the TCRdb table lists in-frame clones only, not all of them. The table has about 150,000 clones, about 89% seen once. Source material: peripheral blood. The source of this sequence is a man older than 75 with acute or convalescent COVID-19. The V and J genes are TRBV18 and TRBJ1-1; D perhaps matches TRBD1 (6 bases). The CDR3 region is CASSRRTDPNTEAFF. The CDR3 DNA reads TGTGCCAGCTCACGGAGGACAGACCCGAACACTGAAGCTTTCTTT.